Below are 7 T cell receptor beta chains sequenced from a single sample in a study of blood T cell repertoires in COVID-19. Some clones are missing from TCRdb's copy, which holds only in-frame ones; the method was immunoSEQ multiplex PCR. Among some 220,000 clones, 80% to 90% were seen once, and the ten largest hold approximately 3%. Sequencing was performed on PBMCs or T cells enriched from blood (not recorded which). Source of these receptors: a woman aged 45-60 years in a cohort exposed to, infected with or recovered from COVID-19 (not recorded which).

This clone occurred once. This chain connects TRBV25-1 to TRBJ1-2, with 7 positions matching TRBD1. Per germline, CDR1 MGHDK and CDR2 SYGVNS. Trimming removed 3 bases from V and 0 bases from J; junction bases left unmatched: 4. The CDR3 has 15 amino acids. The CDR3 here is CASSDPDRPNYGYTF. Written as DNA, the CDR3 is TGTGCCAGCAGTGACCCGGACAGGCCTAACTATGGCTACACCTTC.

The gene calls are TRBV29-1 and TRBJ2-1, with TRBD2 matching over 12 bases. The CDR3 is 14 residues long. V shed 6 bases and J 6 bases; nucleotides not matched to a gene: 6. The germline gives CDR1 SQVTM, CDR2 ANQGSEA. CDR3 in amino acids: CSVWTSGAFNEQFF. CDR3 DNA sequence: TGCAGCGTCTGGACTAGCGGGGCCTTCAATGAGCAGTTCTTC.

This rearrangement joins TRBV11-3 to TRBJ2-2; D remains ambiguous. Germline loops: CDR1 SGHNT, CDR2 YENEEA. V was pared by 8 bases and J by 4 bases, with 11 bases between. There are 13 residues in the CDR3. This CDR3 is CASGGSSTGELFF. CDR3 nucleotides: TGTGCCAGCGGTGGTAGTAGCACCGGGGAGCTGTTTTTT.

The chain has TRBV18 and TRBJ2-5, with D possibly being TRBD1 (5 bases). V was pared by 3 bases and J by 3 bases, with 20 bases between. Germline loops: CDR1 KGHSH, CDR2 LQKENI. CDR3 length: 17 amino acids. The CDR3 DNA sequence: TGTGCCAGCTCACCGGCGGTGGTAGGGGTTCAGAAAGAGACCCAGTACTTC. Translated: CASSPAVVGVQKETQYF.

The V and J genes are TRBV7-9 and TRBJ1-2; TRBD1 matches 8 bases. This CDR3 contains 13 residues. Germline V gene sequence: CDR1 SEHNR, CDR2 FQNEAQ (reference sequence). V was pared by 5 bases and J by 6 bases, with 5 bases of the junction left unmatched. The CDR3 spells CASSQQGANGYTF. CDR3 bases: TGTGCCAGCAGCCAGCAGGGGGCGAATGGCTACACCTTC.

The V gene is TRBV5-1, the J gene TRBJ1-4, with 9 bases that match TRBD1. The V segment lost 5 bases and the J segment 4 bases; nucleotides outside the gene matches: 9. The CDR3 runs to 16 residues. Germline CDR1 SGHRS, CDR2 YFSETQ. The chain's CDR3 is CASRTSPGQGNEKLFF. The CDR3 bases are TGCGCCAGCAGGACCTCACCGGGACAGGGTAATGAAAAACTGTTTTTT.

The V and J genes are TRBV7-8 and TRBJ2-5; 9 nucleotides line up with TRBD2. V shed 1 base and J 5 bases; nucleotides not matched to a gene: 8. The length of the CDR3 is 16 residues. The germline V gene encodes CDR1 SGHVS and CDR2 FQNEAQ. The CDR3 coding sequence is TGTGCCAGCAGCTTAGAGAGGGGGACTAGCAGGGAGACCCAGTACTTC. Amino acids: CASSLERGTSRETQYF.